The rows below give T cell receptor beta chains drawn from one sample of a study of early T cells in non-severe SARS-CoV-2 infection. TCRdb ran MiXCR on the 5' RACE reads and lists one entry per CDR3 protein. The table lists about 69,000 distinct CDR3 sequences, 8.5% to 10% of them singletons, with 5.9% in the top ten. The specimen sequenced was whole blood. Receptors were obtained from an adult who was a healthcare worker with PCR-confirmed SARS-CoV-2 infection or an uninfected control (not recorded which). Both conserved end residues are trimmed from each CDR3. Fields, in order: V gene, CDR3 protein.

V: TRBV5-4; CDR3: ASSSADLSTDTQY
V: TRBV10-2; CDR3: ASSSTSGRETQY
V: TRBV6-6; CDR3: ASSYETEAF
V: TRBV19; CDR3: ASSLQTNQPQH
V: TRBV7-9; CDR3: ASSLVGDRGVNEQY
V: TRBV6-1; CDR3: ASSELALPGQY
V: TRBV20-1; CDR3: SAPGLAGGGDTQY
V: TRBV29-1; CDR3: SVELRLTEAF
V: TRBV6-5; CDR3: ASRDRVTYNEQF
V: TRBV4-2; CDR3: ASSQDLELAGVLVHEQY
V: TRBV6-5; CDR3: ASSIKFGLWGKLF
V: TRBV29-1; CDR3: SAHEPASNEKLF
V: TRBV6-5; CDR3: ASSTQGEAF
V: TRBV6-6; CDR3: ASSYPRQGANEQY
V: TRBV24-1; CDR3: ATSDPGGAGGRDTQY
V: TRBV9; CDR3: ASSVDPNRGTNEKLFF
V: TRBV18; CDR3: ASSPSEEQF
V: TRBV7-8; CDR3: ASSYSSGGAYNEQF
V: TRBV10-3; CDR3: AITQGGNNSPLH
V: TRBV28; CDR3: ASSFGGDYGYT
V: TRBV3-1; CDR3: ASTERGTDEAF
V: TRBV6-2/TRBV6-3; CDR3: ASRRQVNTEAF
V: TRBV4-1; CDR3: ASSQERFYAEAF
V: TRBV6-6; CDR3: ASSYRESRGSPLH
V: TRBV5-1; CDR3: ASSEVAGGHSDTQY
V: TRBV5-1; CDR3: ASSFGSGDTQY
V: TRBV6-9; CDR3: ASTGEWTEAF
V: TRBV20-1; CDR3: RAQGSNEKLF
V: TRBV3-1; CDR3: ASSRLTTSRVGGSYNEQF
V: TRBV10-2; CDR3: ASRMGQSNSPLH
V: TRBV19; CDR3: ASSRDRGRQETQY
V: TRBV7-2; CDR3: ASSSPWETQY
V: TRBV7-9; CDR3: ASSPGQGSNYGYT
V: TRBV28; CDR3: ASSRLGGRIYNEQF
V: TRBV13; CDR3: ASSLGTGRYNEQF
V: TRBV29-1; CDR3: SGESGGDTQY
V: TRBV7-3; CDR3: ASSLFVKNFTGQWATNEKLF
V: TRBV6-1; CDR3: ASNYGLMNTEAF
V: TRBV7-9; CDR3: ASSLLAENTGELF
V: TRBV20-1; CDR3: SARVGDITGELF
V: TRBV6-5; CDR3: ASSYSDKETQY
V: TRBV11-2; CDR3: ASSLGAGTGKNTEAF
V: TRBV6-6; CDR3: ASSYHNHRRNQPQH
V: TRBV5-1; CDR3: ASSLQAGTGELF
V: TRBV24-1; CDR3: ATSDPARSYNEQF
V: TRBV6-6; CDR3: ASSFGRGPNSNQPQH
V: TRBV7-2; CDR3: ASSLLKGYTDTQY
V: TRBV29-1; CDR3: SVSTGESYEQY
V: TRBV29-1; CDR3: SVEPGGNTGELF
V: TRBV4-3; CDR3: ASSQDLGENLASTDTQY
V: TRBV10-1; CDR3: ASSFGRTDTQY
V: TRBV29-1; CDR3: SVQQGSSYNEQF